This T cell receptor (beta chain) stems from a study of blood T cell repertoires in COVID-19. Study as a whole: Sites in the United States, Italy and Spain provided acute and convalescent COVID-19 samples. In each case, the material was cDNA or gDNA derived from T cells, B-cell-depleted T cells, or PBMCs.

Profiling relied on immunoSEQ multiplex PCR, and the TCRdb table lists in-frame clones only, not all of them. The sample gives 350,000 to 400,000 clones, around 88% of which show up once; about 7.1% is in the top ten. This clone has only a few counts. The source of this sequence is a woman in her sixties or seventies with COVID-19, enrolled during active disease. The material sequenced was peripheral blood.

CDR3 sequence: CASRSPGDNYGYTF. For the CDR3, the DNA is TGTGCCAGCAGGTCACCAGGGGATAACTATGGCTACACCTTC. The chain couples TRBV27 to TRBJ1-2, with D possibly matching TRBD1 (6 bases). This CDR3 spans 14 amino acids. CDR1 is MNHEY, CDR2 SMNVEV, per germline (reference sequence). Trimming pared 6 bases from V and 1 base from J, leaving 12 bases between.